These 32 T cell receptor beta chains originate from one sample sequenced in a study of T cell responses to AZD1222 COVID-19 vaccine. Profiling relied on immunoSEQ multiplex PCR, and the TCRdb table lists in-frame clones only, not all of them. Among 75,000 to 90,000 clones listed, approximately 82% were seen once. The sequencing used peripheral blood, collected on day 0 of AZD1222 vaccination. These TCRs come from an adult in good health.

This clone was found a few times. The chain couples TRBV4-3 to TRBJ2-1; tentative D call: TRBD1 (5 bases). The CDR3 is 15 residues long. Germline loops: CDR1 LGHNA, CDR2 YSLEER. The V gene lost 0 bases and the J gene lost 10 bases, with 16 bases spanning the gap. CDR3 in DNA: TGCGCCAGCAGCCAAGATTATGGGCAGGGCTTAGAGCAGTTCTTC. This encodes CASSQDYGQGLEQFF.

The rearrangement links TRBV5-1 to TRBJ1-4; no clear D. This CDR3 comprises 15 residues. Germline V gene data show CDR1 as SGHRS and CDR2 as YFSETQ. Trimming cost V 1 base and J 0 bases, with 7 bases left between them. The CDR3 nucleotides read TGCGCCAGCAGCTTGCGACCCACAACTAATGAAAAACTGTTTTTT. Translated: CASSLRPTTNEKLFF. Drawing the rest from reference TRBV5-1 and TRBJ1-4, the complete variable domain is KAGVTQTPRYLIKTRGQQVTLSCSPISGHRSVSWYQQTPGQGLQFLFEYFSETQRNKGNFPGRFSGRQFSNSRSEMNVSTLELGDSALYLCASSLRPTTNEKLFFGSGTQLSVL.

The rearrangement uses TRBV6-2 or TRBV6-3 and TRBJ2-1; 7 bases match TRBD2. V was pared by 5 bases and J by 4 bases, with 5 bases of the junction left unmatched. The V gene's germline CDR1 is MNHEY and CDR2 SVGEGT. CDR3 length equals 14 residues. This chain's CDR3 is CASSLSGSYNEQFF. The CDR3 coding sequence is TGTGCCAGCAGTCTTAGCGGGTCTTACAATGAGCAGTTCTTC.

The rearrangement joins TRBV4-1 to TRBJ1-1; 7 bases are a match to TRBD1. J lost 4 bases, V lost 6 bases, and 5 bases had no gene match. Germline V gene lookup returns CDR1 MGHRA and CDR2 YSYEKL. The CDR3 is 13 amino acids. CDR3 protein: CASRSGTATEAFF. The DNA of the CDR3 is TGCGCCAGCAGATCTGGGACAGCCACTGAAGCTTTCTTT.

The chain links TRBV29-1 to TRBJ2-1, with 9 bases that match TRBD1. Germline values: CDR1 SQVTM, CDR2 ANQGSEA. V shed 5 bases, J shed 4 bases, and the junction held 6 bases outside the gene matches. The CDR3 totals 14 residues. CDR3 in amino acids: CSVRRDREYNEQFF. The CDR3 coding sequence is TGCAGCGTTCGCCGGGACAGGGAGTACAATGAGCAGTTCTTC.

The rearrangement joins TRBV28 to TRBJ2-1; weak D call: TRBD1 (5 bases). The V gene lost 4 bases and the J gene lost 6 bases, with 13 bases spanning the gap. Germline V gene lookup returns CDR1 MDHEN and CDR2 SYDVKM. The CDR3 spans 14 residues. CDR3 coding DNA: TGTGCCAGCAGTTCCTACAGACAGAGCAATGAGCAGTTCTTC. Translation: CASSSYRQSNEQFF.

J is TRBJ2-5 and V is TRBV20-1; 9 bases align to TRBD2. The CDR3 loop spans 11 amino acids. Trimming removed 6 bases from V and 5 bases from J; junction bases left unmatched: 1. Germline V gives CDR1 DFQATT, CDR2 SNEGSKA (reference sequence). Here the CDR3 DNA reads TGCAGTGCGGCGGGGGGGGAGACCCAGTACTTC. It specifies CSAAGGETQYF.

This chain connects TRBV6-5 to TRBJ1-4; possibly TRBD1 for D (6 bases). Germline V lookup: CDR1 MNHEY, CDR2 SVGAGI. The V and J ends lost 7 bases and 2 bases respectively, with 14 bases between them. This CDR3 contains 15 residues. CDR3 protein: CASTPFGGTNEKLFF. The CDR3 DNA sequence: TGTGCCAGCACCCCCTTCGGGGGCACTAATGAAAAACTGTTTTTT.

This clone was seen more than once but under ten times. CDR3: CASSLGIGTEAFF. DNA for the CDR3: TGTGCCAGCAGCTTAGGCATCGGGACTGAAGCTTTCTTT. The genes are TRBV7-2 and TRBJ1-1, with unresolved D. The CDR3 has 13 residues. The V and J ends lost 1 base and 5 bases respectively, with 8 bases between them. Germline assignment: CDR1 SGHTA and CDR2 FQGNSA.

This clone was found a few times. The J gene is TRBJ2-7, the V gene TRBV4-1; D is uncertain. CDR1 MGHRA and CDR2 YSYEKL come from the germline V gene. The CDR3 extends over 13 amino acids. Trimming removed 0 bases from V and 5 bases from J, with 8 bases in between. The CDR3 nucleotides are TGCGCCAGCAGCCAAGAGTTGCGCCACGAGCAGTACTTC. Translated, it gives CASSQELRHEQYF.

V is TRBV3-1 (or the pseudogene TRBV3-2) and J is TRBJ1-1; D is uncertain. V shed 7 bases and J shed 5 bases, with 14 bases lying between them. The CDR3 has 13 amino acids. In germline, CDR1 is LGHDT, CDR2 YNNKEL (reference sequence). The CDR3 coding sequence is TGTGCCAGCACCCCGAGAGGTGGGACTGAAGCTTTCTTT. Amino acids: CASTPRGGTEAFF.

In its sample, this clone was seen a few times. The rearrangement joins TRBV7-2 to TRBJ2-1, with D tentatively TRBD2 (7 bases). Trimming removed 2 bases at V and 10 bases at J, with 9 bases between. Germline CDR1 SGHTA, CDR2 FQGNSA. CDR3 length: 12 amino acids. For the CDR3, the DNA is TGTGCCAGCAGCTTATGGGGGGGCGAGCAGTTCTTC. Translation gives CASSLWGGEQFF.

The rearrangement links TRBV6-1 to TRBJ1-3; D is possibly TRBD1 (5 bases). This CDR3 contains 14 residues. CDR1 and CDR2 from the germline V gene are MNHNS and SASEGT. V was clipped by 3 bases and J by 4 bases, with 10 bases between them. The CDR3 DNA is TGTGCCAGCAGTGAGTATCGACAGGGAAACACCATATATTTT. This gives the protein CASSEYRQGNTIYF.

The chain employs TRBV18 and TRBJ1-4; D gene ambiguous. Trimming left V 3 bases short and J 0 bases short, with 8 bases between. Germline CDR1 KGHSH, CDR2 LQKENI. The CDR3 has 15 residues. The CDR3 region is CASSPRRATNEKLFF. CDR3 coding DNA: TGTGCCAGCTCACCGAGGCGGGCAACTAATGAAAAACTGTTTTTT.

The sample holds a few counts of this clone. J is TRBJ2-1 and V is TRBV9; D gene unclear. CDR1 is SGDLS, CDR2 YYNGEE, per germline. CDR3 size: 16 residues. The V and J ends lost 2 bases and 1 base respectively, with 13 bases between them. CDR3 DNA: TGTGCCAGCAGCGTTGGTGTGGGTGAGTCCTACAATGAGCAGTTCTTC. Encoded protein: CASSVGVGESYNEQFF.

The CDR3 here is CASSRELRGGNQPQHF. CDR3 nucleotide sequence: TGTGCCAGCAGCCGAGAACTGCGAGGGGGCAATCAGCCCCAGCATTTT. The chain recombines TRBV3-1 (or the pseudogene TRBV3-2) with TRBJ1-5, with D perhaps matching TRBD1 (5 bases). Germline loops: CDR1 LGHDT, CDR2 YNNKEL (reference sequence). The CDR3 is 16 amino acids. The ends were cut back, 4 bases at V and 2 bases at J, with 15 bases in the middle.

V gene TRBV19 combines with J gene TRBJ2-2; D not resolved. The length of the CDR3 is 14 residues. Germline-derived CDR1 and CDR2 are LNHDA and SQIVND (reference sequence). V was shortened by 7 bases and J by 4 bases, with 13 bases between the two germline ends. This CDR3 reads CASNGQAFTGELFF. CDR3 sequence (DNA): TGTGCCAGTAACGGGCAGGCGTTCACCGGGGAGCTGTTTTTT.

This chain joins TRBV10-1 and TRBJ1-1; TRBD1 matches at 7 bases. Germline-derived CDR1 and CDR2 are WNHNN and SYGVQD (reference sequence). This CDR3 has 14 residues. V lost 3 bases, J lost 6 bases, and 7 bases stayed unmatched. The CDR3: CASSDKGARAEAFF. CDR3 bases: TGCGCCAGCAGTGACAAGGGGGCGCGGGCTGAAGCTTTCTTT.

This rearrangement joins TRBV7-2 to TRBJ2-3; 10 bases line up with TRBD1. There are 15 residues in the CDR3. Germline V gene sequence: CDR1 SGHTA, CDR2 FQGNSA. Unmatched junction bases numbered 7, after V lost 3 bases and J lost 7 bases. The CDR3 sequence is CASSFTTGGENTQYF. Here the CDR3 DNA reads TGTGCCAGCAGCTTTACGACAGGGGGCGAGAATACGCAGTATTTT.

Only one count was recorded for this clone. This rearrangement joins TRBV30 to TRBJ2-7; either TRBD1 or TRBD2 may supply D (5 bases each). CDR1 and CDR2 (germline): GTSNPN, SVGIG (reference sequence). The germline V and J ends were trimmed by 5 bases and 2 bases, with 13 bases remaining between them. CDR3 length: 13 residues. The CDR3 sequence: CAWSRDRTYEQYF. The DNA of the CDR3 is TGTGCCTGGTCCCGGGACCGCACCTACGAGCAGTACTTC.

The CDR3 DNA reads as TGTGCCAGCAGCCCAGCGGGACAGTGGGGAACGTATTTT. It translates to CASSPAGQWGTYF. This chain uses TRBV11-2 with TRBJ2-3, with D possibly being TRBD1 or TRBD2 (7 bases each). Looked up from germline, CDR1 is SGHAT and CDR2 is FQNNGV. The CDR3 has 13 residues. V was pared by 5 bases and J by 14 bases, with 20 bases between.

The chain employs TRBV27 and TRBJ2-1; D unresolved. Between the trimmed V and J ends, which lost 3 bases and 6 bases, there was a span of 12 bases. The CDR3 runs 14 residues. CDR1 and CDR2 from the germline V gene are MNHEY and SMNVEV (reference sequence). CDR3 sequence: CASSFRRDRNEQFF. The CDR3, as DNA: TGTGCCAGCAGTTTCCGGAGAGACCGCAATGAGCAGTTCTTC.

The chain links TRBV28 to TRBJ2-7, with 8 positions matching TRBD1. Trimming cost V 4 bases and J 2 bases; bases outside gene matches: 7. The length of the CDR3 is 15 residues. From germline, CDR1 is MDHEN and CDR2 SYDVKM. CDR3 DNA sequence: TGTGCCAGCAGTTCCGGACAGGGCAATCCCTACGAGCAGTACTTC. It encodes CASSSGQGNPYEQYF.

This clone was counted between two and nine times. DNA of the CDR3: TGTGCCAGCAGCCCGCGGACAGGGTGGAATGAAAAACTGTTTTTT. Translation gives CASSPRTGWNEKLFF. V gene TRBV3-1 (or the pseudogene TRBV3-2) combines with J gene TRBJ1-4; 8 bases line up with TRBD1. The germline CDR1 and CDR2 sequences are LGHDT and YNNKEL (reference sequence). The trim removed 4 bases at V and 5 bases at J, leaving 6 bases unmatched. The CDR3 has 15 residues.

CDR3 sequence: CASSLYGPGNTEAFF. CDR3 DNA: TGTGCCAGCAGCTTGTATGGGCCGGGAAACACTGAAGCTTTCTTT. The chain couples TRBV5-6 to TRBJ1-1; no firm D call. CDR1 and CDR2 (germline): SGHDT, YYEEEE. The CDR3 is made up of 15 amino acids. The ends were cut back, 1 base at V and 2 bases at J, with 12 bases in the middle.

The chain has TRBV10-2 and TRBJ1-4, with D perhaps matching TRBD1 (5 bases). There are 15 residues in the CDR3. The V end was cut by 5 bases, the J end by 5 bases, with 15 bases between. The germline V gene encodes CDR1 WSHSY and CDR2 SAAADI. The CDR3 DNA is TGCGCCAGCAGTAGCATCGGGGACGGGAATGAAAAACTGTTTTTT. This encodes CASSSIGDGNEKLFF.

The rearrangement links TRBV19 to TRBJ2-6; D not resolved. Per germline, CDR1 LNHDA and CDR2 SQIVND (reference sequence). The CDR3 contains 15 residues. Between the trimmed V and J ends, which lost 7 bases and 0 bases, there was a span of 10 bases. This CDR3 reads CASKARSSGANVLTF. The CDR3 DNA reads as TGTGCCAGTAAGGCTCGGAGCTCTGGGGCCAACGTCCTGACTTTC.

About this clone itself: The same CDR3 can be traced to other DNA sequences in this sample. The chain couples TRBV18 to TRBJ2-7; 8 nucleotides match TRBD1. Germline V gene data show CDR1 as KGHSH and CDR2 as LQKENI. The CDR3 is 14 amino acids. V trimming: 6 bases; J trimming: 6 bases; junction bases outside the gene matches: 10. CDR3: CASSPLGQGGEQYF. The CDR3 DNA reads TGTGCCAGCTCCCCCCTCGGACAGGGAGGCGAGCAGTACTTC. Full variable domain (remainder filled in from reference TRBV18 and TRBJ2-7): NAGVMQNPRHLVRRRGQEARLRCSPMKGHSHVYWYRQLPEEGLKFMVYLQKENIIDESGMPKERFSAEFPKEGPSILRIQQVVRGDSAAYFCASSPLGQGGEQYFGPGTRLTVT.

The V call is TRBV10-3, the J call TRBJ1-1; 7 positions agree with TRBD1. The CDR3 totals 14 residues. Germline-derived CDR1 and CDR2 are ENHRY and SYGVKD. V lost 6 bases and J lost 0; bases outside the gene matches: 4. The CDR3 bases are TGTGCCATCAGACCCGGGACAGTGAACACTGAAGCTTTCTTT. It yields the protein CAIRPGTVNTEAFF.

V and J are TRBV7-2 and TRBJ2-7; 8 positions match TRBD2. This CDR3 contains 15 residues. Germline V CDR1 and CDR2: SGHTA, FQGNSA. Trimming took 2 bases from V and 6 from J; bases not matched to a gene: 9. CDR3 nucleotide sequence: TGTGCCAGCAGCTTAATAGCCAGCGGGGGATCCGAGCAGTACTTC. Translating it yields CASSLIASGGSEQYF.

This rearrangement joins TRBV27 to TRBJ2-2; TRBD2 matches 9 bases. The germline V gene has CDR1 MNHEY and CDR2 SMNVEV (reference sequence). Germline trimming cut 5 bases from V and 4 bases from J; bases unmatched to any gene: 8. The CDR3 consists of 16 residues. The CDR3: CASSQLGLASTGELFF. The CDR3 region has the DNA TGTGCCAGCAGTCAACTAGGACTAGCGAGCACCGGGGAGCTGTTTTTT.

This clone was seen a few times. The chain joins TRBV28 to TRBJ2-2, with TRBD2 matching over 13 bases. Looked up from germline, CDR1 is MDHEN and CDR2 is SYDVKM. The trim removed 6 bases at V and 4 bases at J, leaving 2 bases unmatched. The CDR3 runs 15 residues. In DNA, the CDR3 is TGTGCCAGCAGCGGGACTAGCGGGGCCACCGGGGAGCTGTTTTTT. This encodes CASSGTSGATGELFF.